The table lists the clone carrying this TCR beta chain with many counts. Its matching antigen is unknown. The data originate from a study of beta chain features in type 1 diabetes. Study as a whole: There was similarity between patients and healthy donors in age, gender and cell yields. Overall study findings and caveats: There was no resolution here of whether HLA type influences TCRB rearrangement. Moderate yet significant TCRB CDR3 shortening was seen in Type 1 diabetes patients in all four CD4+ subsets. Lower insertion and higher deletion counts appeared at VDJ junctions in type 1 diabetes patients.

Sequencing targeted expressed TCRB transcripts, as all isolated RNA had been reverse transcribed. The protocol was immunoSEQ multiplex PCR, while the TCRdb copy is restricted to in-frame clones and leaves out a portion. The table lists roughly 150,000 clones, about 8% of them singletons. The V segment lost 7 bases and the J segment 1 base; nucleotides outside the gene matches: 9. This CDR3 comprises 16 residues. Germline values: CDR1 SGHNT, CDR2 YYREEE (reference sequence). The sequenced sample was central memory CD4+ T cells from blood. The chain employs TRBV5-4 and TRBJ2-1; 9 nucleotides agree with TRBD2. This clonotype was obtained from a middle-aged woman with type 1 diabetes. DNA of the CDR3: TGTGCCAGCCACCGGACTAGCGCCTTATCCTACAATGAGCAGTTCTTC. Its translation: CASHRTSALSYNEQFF.